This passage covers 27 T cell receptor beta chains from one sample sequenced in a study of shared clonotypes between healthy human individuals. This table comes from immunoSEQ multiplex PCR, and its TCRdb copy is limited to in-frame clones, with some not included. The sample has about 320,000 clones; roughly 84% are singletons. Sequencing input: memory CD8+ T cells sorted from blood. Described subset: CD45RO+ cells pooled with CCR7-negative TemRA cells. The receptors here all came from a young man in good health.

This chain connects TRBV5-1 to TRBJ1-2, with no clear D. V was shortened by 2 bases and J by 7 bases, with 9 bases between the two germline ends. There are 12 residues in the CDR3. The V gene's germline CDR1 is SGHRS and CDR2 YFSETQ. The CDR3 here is CASSFGLGGYTF. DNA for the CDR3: TGCGCCAGCAGCTTTGGCCTGGGTGGCTACACCTTC.

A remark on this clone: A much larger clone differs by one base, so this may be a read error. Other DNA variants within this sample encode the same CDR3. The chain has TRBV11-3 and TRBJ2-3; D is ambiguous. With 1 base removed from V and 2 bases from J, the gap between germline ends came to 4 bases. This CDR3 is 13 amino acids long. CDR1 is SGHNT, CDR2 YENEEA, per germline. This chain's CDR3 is CASSLVVTDTQYF. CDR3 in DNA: TGTGCCAGCAGCTTAGTGGTCACAGATACGCAGTATTTT.

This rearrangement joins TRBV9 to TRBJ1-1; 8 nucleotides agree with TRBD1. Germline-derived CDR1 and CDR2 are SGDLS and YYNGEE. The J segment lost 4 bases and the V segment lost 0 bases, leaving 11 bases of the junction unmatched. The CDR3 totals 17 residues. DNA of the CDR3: TGTGCCAGCAGCGTAGGGGACAGGATTGGGGTGGGCACTGAAGCTTTCTTT. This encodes CASSVGDRIGVGTEAFF. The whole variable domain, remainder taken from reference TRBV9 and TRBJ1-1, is DSGVTQTPKHLITATGQRVTLRCSPRSGDLSVYWYQQSLDQGLQFLIQYYNGEERAKGNILERFSAQQFPDLHSELNLSSLELGDSALYFCASSVGDRIGVGTEAFFGQGTRLTVV.

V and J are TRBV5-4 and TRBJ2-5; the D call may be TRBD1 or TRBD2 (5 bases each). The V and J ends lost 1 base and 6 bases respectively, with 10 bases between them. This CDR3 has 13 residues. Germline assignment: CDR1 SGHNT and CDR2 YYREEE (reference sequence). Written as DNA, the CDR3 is TGTGCCAGCAGCTTGCTGGGACGGAAGACCCAGTACTTC. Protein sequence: CASSLLGRKTQYF. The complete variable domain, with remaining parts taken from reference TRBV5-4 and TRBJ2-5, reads ETGVTQSPTHLIKTRGQQVTLRCSSQSGHNTVSWYQQALGQGPQFIFQYYREEENGRGNFPPRFSGLQFPNYSSELNVNALELDDSALYLCASSLLGRKTQYFGPGTRLLVL.

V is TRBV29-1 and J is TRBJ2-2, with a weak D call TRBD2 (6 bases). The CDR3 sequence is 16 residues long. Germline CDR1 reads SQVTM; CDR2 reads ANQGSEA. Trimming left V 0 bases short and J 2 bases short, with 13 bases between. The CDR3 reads CSVEERRRGNTGELFF. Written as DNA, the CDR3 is TGCAGCGTTGAAGAACGGCGGAGGGGAAACACCGGGGAGCTGTTTTTT.

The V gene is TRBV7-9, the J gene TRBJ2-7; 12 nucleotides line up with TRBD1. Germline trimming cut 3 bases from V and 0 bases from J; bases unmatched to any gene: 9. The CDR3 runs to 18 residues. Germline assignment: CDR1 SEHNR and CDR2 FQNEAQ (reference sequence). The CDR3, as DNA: TGTGCCAGCAGCTTGGGGCCGGGACAGGGGGCCACCTCCTACGAGCAGTACTTC. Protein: CASSLGPGQGATSYEQYF.

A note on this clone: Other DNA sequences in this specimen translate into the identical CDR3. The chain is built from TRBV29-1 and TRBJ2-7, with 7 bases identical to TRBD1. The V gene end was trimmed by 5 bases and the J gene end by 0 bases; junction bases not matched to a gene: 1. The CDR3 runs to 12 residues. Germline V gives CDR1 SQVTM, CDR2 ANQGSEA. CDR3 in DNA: TGCAGCGTTCGGGACAGCTCCTACGAGCAGTACTTC. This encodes CSVRDSSYEQYF.

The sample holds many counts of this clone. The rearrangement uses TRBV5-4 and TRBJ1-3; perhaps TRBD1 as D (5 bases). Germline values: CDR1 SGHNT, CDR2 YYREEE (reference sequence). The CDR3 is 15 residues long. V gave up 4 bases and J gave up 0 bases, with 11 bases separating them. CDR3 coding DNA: TGTGCCAGCAGCGCGGGACGGGGCTCTGGAAACACCATATATTTT. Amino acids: CASSAGRGSGNTIYF.

CDR3 loop: CASSLKAGGFTDTQYF. CDR3 sequence (DNA): TGTGCCAGCAGCTTAAAGGCAGGGGGGTTCACAGATACGCAGTATTTT. The rearrangement uses TRBV11-2 and TRBJ2-3; perhaps TRBD1 as D (7 bases). Germline V gives CDR1 SGHAT, CDR2 FQNNGV. This CDR3 is 16 amino acids long. With 2 bases removed from V and 2 bases from J, the gap between germline ends came to 14 bases.

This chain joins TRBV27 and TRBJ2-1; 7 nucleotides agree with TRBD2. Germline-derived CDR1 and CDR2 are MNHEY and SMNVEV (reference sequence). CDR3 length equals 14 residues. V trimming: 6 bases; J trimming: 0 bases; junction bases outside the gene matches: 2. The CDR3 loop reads CASRGTTSYNEQFF. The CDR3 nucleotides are TGTGCCAGCAGAGGGACTACCTCCTACAATGAGCAGTTCTTC.

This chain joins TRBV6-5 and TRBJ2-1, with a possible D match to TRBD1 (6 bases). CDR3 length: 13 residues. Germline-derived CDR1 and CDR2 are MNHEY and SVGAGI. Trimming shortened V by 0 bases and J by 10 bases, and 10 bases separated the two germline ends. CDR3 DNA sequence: TGTGCCAGCAGTTACTCGACAGGCCTAGAGCAGTTCTTC. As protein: CASSYSTGLEQFF.

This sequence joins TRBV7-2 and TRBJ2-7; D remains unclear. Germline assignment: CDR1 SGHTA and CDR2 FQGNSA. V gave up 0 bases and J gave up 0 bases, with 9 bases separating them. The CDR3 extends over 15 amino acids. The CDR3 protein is CASSLAGLFSYEQYF. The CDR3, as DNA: TGTGCCAGCAGCTTAGCAGGTCTCTTCTCCTACGAGCAGTACTTC.

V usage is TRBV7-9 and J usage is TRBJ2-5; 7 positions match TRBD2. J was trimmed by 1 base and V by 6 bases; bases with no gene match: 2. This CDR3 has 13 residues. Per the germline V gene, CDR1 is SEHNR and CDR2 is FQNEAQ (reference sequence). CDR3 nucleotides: TGTGCCAGCAGGCGGGGGATCCAAGAGACCCAGTACTTC. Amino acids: CASRRGIQETQYF. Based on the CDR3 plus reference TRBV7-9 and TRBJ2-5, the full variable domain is DTGVSQNPRHKITKRGQNVTFRCDPISEHNRLYWYRQTLGQGPEFLTYFQNEAQLEKSRLLSDRFSAERPKGSFSTLEIQRTEQGDSAMYLCASRRGIQETQYFGPGTRLLVL.

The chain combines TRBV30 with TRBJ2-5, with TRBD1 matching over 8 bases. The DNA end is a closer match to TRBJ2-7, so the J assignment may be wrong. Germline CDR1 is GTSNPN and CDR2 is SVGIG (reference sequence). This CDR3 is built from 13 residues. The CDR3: CAWSHGQGSEQYF. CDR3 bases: TGTGCCTGGAGCCACGGACAGGGCAGCGAGCAGTACTTC.

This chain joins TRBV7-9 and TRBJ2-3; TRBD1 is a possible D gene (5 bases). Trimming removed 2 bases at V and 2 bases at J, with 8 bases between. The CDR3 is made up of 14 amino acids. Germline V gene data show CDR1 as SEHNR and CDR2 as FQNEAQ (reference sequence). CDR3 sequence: CASSLRGFTDTQYF. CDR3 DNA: TGTGCCAGCAGCTTAAGGGGATTCACAGATACGCAGTATTTT.

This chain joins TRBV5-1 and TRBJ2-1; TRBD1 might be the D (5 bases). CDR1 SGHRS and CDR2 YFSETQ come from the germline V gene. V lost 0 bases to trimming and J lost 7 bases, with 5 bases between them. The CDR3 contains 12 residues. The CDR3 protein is CASSLEGNEQFF. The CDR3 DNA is TGCGCCAGCAGCTTGGAGGGGAATGAGCAGTTCTTC.

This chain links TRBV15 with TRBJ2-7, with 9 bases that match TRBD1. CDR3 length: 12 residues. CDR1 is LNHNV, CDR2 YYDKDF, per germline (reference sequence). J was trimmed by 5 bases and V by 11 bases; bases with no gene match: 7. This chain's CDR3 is CAAGTGSHEQYF. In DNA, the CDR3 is TGTGCCGCAGGGACAGGGTCACACGAGCAGTACTTC.

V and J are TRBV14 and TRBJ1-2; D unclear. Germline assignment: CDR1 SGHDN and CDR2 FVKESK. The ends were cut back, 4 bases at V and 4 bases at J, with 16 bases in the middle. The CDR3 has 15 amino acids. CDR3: CASSPSLWGGYGYTF. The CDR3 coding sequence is TGTGCCAGCAGCCCATCTCTCTGGGGTGGCTATGGCTACACCTTC.

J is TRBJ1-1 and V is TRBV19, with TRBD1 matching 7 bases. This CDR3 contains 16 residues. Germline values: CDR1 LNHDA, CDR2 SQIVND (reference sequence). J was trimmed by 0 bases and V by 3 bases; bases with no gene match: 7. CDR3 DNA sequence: TGTGCCAGTAGTATGGGTTGGGGACAGTTGAACACTGAAGCTTTCTTT. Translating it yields CASSMGWGQLNTEAFF. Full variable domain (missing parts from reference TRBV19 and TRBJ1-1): DGGITQSPKYLFRKEGQNVTLSCEQNLNHDAMYWYRQDPGQGLRLIYYSQIVNDFQKGDIAEGYSVSREKKESFPLTVTSAQKNPTAFYLCASSMGWGQLNTEAFFGQGTRLTVV.

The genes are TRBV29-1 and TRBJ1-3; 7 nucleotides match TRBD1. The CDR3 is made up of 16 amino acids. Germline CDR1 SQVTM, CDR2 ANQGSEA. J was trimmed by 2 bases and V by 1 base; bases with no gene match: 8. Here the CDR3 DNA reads TGCAGCGTTGAAGGCGACACAGGGGAAACTGGAAACACCATATATTTT. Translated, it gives CSVEGDTGETGNTIYF.

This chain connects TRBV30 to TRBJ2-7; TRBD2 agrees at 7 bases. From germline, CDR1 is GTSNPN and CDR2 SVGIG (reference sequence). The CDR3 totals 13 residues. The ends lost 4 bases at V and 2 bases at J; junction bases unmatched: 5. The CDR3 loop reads CAWNGGSAYEQYF. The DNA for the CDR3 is TGTGCCTGGAACGGCGGGAGCGCCTACGAGCAGTACTTC. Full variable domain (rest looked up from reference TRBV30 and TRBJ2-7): SQTIHQWPATLVQPVGSPLSLECTVEGTSNPNLYWYRQAAGRGLQLLFYSVGIGQISSEVPQNLSASRPQDRQFILSSKKLLLSDSGFYLCAWNGGSAYEQYFGPGTRLTVT.

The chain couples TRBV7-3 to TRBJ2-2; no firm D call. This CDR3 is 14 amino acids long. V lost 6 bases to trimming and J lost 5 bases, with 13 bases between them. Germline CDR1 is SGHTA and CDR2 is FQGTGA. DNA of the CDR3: TGTGCCAGCAGTCCAATGGTGGATACCGGGGAGCTGTTTTTT. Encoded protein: CASSPMVDTGELFF. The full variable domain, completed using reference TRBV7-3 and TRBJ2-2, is GAGVSQTPSNKVTEKGKYVELRCDPISGHTALYWYRQSLGQGPEFLIYFQGTGAADDSGLPNDRFFAVRPEGSVSTLKIQRTERGDSAVYLCASSPMVDTGELFFGEGSRLTVL.

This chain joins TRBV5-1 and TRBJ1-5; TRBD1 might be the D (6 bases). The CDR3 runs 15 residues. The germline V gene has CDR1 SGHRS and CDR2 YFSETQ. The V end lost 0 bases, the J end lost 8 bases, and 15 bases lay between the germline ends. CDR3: CASSLGVRGAEPQHF. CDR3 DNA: TGCGCCAGCAGCTTGGGGGTCAGGGGCGCGGAGCCCCAGCATTTT.

CDR3 residues: CASSFPDWQETQYF. The DNA for the CDR3 is TGTGCCAGCAGTTTCCCGGACTGGCAAGAGACCCAGTACTTC. The chain uses TRBV6-5 and TRBJ2-5, with D possibly being TRBD2 (5 bases). The V end was cut by 4 bases, the J end by 2 bases, with 11 bases between. The CDR3 has 14 residues. The germline V gene encodes CDR1 MNHEY and CDR2 SVGAGI.

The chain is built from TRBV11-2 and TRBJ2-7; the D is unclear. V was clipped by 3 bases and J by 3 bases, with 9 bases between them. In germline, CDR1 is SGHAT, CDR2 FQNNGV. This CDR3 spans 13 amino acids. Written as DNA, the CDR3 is TGTGCCAGCAGCTTTGGCTTCAACTACGAGCAGTACTTC. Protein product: CASSFGFNYEQYF.

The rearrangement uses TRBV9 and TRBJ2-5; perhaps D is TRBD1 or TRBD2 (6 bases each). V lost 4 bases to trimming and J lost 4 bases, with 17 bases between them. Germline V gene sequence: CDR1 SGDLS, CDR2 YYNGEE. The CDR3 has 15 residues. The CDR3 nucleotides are TGTGCCAGCAGCACCCCTGGGGGGCCGGGAGAGACCCAGTACTTC. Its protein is CASSTPGGPGETQYF.

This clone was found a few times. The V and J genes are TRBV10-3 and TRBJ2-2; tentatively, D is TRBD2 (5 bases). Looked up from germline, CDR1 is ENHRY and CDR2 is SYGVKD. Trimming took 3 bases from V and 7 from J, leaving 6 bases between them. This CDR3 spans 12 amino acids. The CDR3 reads CAISDEGGELFF. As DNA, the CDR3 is TGTGCCATCAGTGACGAGGGCGGGGAGCTGTTTTTT.